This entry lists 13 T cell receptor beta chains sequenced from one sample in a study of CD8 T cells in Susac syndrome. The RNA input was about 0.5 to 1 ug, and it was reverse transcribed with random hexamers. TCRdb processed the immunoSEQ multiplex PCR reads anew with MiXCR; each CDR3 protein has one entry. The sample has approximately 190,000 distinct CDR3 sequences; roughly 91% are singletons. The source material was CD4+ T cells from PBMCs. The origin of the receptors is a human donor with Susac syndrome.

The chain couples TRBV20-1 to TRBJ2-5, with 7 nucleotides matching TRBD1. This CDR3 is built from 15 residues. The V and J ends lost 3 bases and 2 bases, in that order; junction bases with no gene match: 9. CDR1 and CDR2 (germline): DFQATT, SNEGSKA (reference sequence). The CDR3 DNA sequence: TGCAGTGCTAGCCTGGCTTGGGACAGACAAGAGACCCAGTACTTC. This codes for CSASLAWDRQETQYF.

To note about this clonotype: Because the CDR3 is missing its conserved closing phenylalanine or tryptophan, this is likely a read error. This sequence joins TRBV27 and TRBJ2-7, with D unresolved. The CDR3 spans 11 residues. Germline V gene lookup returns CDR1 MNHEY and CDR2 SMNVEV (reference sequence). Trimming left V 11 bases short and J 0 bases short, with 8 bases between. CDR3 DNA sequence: TGTGCCGCGTCAAGCTCCTACGAGCAGTACTCC. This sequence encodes CAASSSYEQYS.

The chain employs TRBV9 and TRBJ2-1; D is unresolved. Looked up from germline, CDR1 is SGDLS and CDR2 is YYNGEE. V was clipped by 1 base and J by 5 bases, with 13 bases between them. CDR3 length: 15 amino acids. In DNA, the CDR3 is TGTGCCAGCAGCGTACCTGGCGCTAGTGACAATGAGCAGTTCTTC. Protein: CASSVPGASDNEQFF.

CDR3 coding DNA: TGTGCCTGGGGGGCCACGAACTATGGCTACACCTTC. This sequence encodes CAWGATNYGYTF. This chain links TRBV30 with TRBJ1-2, with D perhaps matching TRBD1 (5 bases). CDR1 is GTSNPN and CDR2 is SVGIG in the germline V gene (reference sequence). The CDR3 spans 12 residues. The V gene lost 5 bases and the J gene lost 2 bases, with 9 bases spanning the gap.

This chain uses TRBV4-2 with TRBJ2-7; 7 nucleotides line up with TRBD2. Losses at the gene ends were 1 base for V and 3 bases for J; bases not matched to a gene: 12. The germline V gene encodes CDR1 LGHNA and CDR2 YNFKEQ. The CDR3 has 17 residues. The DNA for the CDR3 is TGTGCCAGCAGCCAAGGACCGTACCCCGGGACTAACTACGAGCAGTACTTC. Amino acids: CASSQGPYPGTNYEQYF.

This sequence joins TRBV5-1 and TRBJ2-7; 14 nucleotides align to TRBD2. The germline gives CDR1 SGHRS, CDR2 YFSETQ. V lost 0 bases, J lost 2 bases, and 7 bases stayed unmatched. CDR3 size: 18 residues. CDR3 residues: CASSLDGTSGSRTYEQYF. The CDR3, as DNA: TGCGCCAGCAGCTTGGATGGGACTAGCGGGAGTAGGACCTACGAGCAGTACTTC.

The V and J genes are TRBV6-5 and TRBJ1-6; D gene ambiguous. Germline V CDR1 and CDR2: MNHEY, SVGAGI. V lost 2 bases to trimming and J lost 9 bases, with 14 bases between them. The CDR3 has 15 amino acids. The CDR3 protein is CASSYGLASVSPLHF. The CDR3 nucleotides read TGTGCCAGCAGTTACGGTCTGGCGTCGGTTTCACCCCTCCACTTT.

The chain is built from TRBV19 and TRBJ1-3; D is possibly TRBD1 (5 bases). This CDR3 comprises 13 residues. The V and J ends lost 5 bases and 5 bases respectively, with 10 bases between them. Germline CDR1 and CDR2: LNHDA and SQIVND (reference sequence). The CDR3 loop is CASSGRQRNTIYF. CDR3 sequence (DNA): TGTGCCAGTAGTGGACGACAGAGAAACACCATATATTTT.

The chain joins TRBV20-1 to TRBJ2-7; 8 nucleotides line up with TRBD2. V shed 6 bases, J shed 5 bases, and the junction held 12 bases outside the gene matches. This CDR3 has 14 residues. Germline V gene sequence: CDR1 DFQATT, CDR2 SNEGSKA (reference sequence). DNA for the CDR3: TGCAGTGCATCCGGAGGAGCGGGAGTCCACGAGCAGTACTTC. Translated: CSASGGAGVHEQYF.

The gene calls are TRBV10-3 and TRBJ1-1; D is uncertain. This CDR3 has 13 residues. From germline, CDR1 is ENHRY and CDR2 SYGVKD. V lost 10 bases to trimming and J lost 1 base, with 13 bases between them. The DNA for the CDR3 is TGTGCCACTAGCATGCACGAGAACACTGAAGCTTTCTTT. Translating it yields CATSMHENTEAFF.

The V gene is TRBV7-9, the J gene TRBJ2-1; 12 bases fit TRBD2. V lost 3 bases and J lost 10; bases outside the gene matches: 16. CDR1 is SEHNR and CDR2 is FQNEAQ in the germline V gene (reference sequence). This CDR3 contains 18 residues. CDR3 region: CASSLEILAGGRSREQFF. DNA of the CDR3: TGTGCCAGCAGCTTGGAGATTCTAGCGGGAGGGCGAAGTCGGGAGCAGTTCTTC.

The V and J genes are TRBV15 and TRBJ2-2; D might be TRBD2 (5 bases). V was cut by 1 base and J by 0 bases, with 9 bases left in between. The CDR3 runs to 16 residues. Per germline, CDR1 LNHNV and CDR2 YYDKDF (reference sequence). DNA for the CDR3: TGTGCCACCAGCAGAGTCAGCGGATCGAACACCGGGGAGCTGTTTTTT. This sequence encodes CATSRVSGSNTGELFF.

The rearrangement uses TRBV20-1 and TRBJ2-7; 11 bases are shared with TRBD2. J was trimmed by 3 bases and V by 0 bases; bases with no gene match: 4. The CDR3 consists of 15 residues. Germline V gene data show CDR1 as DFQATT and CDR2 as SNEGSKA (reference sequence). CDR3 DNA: TGCAGTGCTAGAGATACTAGCGGGAGTGGCTACGAGCAGTACTTC. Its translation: CSARDTSGSGYEQYF.